This TCR beta chain originates from a study of shared clonotypes between healthy human individuals (TCRdb year 2020). Regarding the research as a whole: Two women and a few men aged 18 to 49 years were included in the cohort. For each donor, three plates each were used for CD4 naive and CD4 memory, two plates were used for CD8 naive, and one plate was used for CD8 memory. To estimate repertoire size and how much clonotypes are shared between individuals, the study performed deep sequencing of blood TCR repertoires from a handful of healthy adults. To increase sequencing depth and limit assay-specific biases, different laboratories used diverse techniques to prepare libraries and sequence TCR repertoires. Each donor's leukapheresis produced roughly between about 0.8 and 10 billion PBMCs. The study at large found these results: Sharing across a few donors was observed for around 4.8% of naive CD4, under 4% of naive CD8, 2% to 2.5% of memory CD4, and roughly 0.4% of memory CD8 clonotypes. The genetic and exposure-history diversity represented was limited by the small number of donors. Pairwise subsampling indicated that sequencing depth was expected to affect the degree of clonotype sharing among donors. Naive subsets generally had larger estimated clonotype richness than memory subsets. Sampling was restricted to blood, and TCR repertoires in tissue are likely to differ from TCR repertoires in blood. Compared with non-shared clonotypes, the clonotypes found in all four sorted-subset donors had higher generation probabilities. Rarefaction of sorted-subset datasets indicated incomplete sequencing despite the large sequencing depth.

This clone was found once. Its antigen specificity is not known. No qualities accompany the bases; no much larger clone lies one base away. CD8 naive samples consisted of CD45RO-negative cells that were positively selected for CCR7, yielding a CD45RA+CCR7+ population without TemRA cells. The donors were healthy, HIV-negative adults with no recently reported acute infections or vaccinations. All donors were Caucasian adults living in Nashville, Tennessee, USA. Blood was collected by leukapheresis, and PBMCs were isolated by Ficoll-Histopaque density gradient centrifugation and then cryopreserved in liquid nitrogen vapor phase. Analytical flow cytometry was used to check the purity and quantity of every magnetically sorted T cell population. Genomic DNA was isolated from each sorted fraction and quantified by UV absorbance on a Nanodrop 2000c. Using the deep immunoSEQ assay, TCR CDR3 regions were amplified from genomic DNA by multiplex PCR. Extracted genomic DNA from each cell subset was distributed evenly across all wells of several immunoSEQ 96-well plates, and each plate was treated as a replicate. For sorted subsets, approximately 210 ng genomic DNA, equal to tens of thousands of T cell genomes, was loaded into each replicate PCR. The purified libraries were quantified using a Qubit 3.0 fluorometer, sized with a Bioanalyzer 2100, and then quantified again using the KAPA Library Quantification kit. Every immunoSEQ 96-well plate was sequenced on a dedicated single-read 150-cycle Illumina NextSeq 550 flow cell. The paper's processing steps were these. Because the immunoSEQ output held only junctional sequences and lacked quality scores, the filtering could not match the filtering applied to full-length reads. Sequences were annotated with PyIR, a Python wrapper for IgBLAST v1.9, and V/J genes and CDR3 were assigned using IMGT germline references. Any read was removed if the V/J assignment was weak (E-value above 1e-6), the CDR3 was missing, or the read contained stop codons, out-of-frame junctions, or ambiguous translated residues. V3J clonotypes were defined as sequences sharing an identical inferred V gene, J gene, and CDR3 amino acid sequence. To compute the percentage overlap between repertoires, the number of shared unique clonotypes was divided by the size of the smaller repertoire. Repertoire richness was assessed with RTK rarefaction, the Chao1 estimator, and Recon v2.1 estimates of unobserved clonotypes. OLGA was used to compute generation probabilities for all TCRbeta clonotypes that the gDNA method yielded from four donors. Here the immuneACCESS table is served through TCRdb, limited to in-frame sequences with V and J called. Missing clones are a known gap in these copies; in checked studies unresolved V genes cover under half, and the rest lacks a known reason. V, J and clone size derive from that table, while D and trimming were established from the DNA sequence. The sample records roughly 2.1 million clones, under 95% of which are singletons. In total, the top ten clones hold 1.5% to 2% of the sample.

The V and J ends are trimmed by 0 bases and 4 bases, leaving 10 bases between them. CDR1 and CDR2, looked up from the germline V gene (reference sequence), are SGHNT and YYREEE. From the cysteine through the phenylalanine, the CDR3 covers 14 amino acids. Kept here is only the CDR3 DNA, which spans 42 bases and is read in frame from base 1. The sequence came from a man between 18 and 35 years old in good health. Some clones in this sample may be carry-over from other donors' samples. Recombination linked TRBV5-4 to TRBJ1-2; TRBD1 is perhaps the D gene, given 5 matching bases. The sequencing input was naive CD8+ T cells from PBMCs. What this sample's cell subset or site label stands for: CD45RA+CCR7+. The CDR3 region has the sequence CASSLERGRYGYTF. The sequence in DNA is TGTGCCAGCAGCTTGGAGAGGGGTCGCTATGGCTACACCTTC. The CDR3 plus the reference TRBV5-4 and TRBJ1-2 genes for the other parts give the full variable domain: ETGVTQSPTHLIKTRGQQVTLRCSSQSGHNTVSWYQQALGQGPQFIFQYYREEENGRGNFPPRFSGLQFPNYSSELNVNALELDDSALYLCASSLERGRYGYTFGSGTRLTVV.